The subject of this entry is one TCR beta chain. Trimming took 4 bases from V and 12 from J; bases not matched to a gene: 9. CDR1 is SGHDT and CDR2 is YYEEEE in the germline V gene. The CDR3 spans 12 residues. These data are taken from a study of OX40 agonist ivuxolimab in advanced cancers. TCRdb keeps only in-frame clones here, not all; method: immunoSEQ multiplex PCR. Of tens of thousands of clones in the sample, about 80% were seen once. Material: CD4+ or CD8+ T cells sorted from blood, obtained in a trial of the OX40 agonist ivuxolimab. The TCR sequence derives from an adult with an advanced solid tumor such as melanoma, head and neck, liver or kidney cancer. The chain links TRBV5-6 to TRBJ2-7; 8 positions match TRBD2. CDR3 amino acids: CASSGPSGWAYF. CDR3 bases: TGTGCCAGCAGCGGGCCTAGCGGGTGGGCGTACTTC.